These 31 T cell receptor beta chains were all obtained from the same sample, sequenced in a study of CD8 T cells in ankylosing spondylitis. The antigens for these receptors are not known. Each CDR3 protein is one row after TCRdb ran MiXCR on the 5' RACE reads. The sample shows around 890,000 distinct CDR3 sequences, over 9.5% of them seen only once. Study-level results: One TCR beta motif, made up of eight or nine highly homologous variants, appeared characteristic of ankylosing spondylitis blood.

Input material: blood, either unsorted or a sorted T cell fraction (not recorded which). The receptors come from a male donor with ankylosing spondylitis.

Many counts were recorded for this clonotype. The rearrangement links TRBV12-3 or TRBV12-4 to TRBJ1-2; weak D call: TRBD1 (6 bases). There are 13 residues in the CDR3. Trimming stripped 7 bases from V and 4 bases from J, with 13 bases between. The CDR3 DNA sequence: TGTGCCAGCAAGCCTACAGGGATCTATGGCTACACCTTC. It codes for CASKPTGIYGYTF.

The chain recombines TRBV7-3 with TRBJ1-5; D might be TRBD1 (6 bases). CDR1 SGHTA and CDR2 FQGTGA come from the germline V gene. V shed 6 bases and J shed 6 bases, with 12 bases lying between them. This CDR3 comprises 13 residues. CDR3 DNA: TGTGCCAGCAGTATTACAGGGTTTCAGCCCCAGCATTTT. This codes for CASSITGFQPQHF.

This clonotype has more than one count but fewer than ten. V gene TRBV7-2 combines with J gene TRBJ1-5; D gene uncertain. Germline V CDR1 and CDR2: SGHTA, FQGNSA. Trimming shortened V by 4 bases and J by 7 bases, and 14 bases separated the two germline ends. The CDR3 consists of 14 residues. The CDR3 sequence is CASSWRAVGQPQHF. CDR3 nucleotides: TGTGCCAGCAGCTGGAGGGCGGTCGGCCAGCCCCAGCATTTT.

The sample holds a few counts of this clonotype. The CDR3 nucleotides are TGTGCCAGCAGTTCAGGGTTCGGAGATACGCAGTATTTT. It codes for CASSSGFGDTQYF. The chain joins TRBV12-3 or TRBV12-4 to TRBJ2-3; tentative D call: TRBD1 (5 bases). This CDR3 is 13 amino acids long. The ends were cut back, 4 bases at V and 5 bases at J, with 10 bases in the middle.

This clonotype was found a few times. The genes are TRBV12-3 or TRBV12-4 and TRBJ2-1, with a tentative D call TRBD2 (5 bases). The germline V and J ends were trimmed by 7 bases and 6 bases, with 25 bases remaining between them. CDR3 length: 17 residues. CDR3 loop: CASTHSRAALGRNEQFF. CDR3 nucleotides: TGTGCCAGCACCCATTCGAGGGCGGCTTTAGGTCGCAATGAGCAGTTCTTC.

This clonotype has ten or more counts. The chain recombines TRBV20-1 with TRBJ2-5; D might be TRBD1 or TRBD2, each matching 5 bases. Per germline, CDR1 DFQATT and CDR2 SNEGSKA (reference sequence). Trimming cost V 6 bases and J 4 bases, with 15 bases left between them. CDR3 length: 13 residues. CDR3 bases: TGCAGTGCCCACCTGGGACCAGGAGAGACCCAGTACTTC. Translating gives CSAHLGPGETQYF.

Concerning this clonotype: One end of the junction varies from germline; a read error may be responsible. The chain uses TRBV7-7 and TRBJ2-1, with D possibly matching TRBD2 (6 bases). Germline-derived CDR1 and CDR2 are SSHAT and FNYEAQ (reference sequence). The CDR3 totals 13 residues. CDR3 protein: CASSSTRREEQFF. CDR3 DNA sequence: TGTGCTAGCAGCTCCACTCGTCGGGAGGAGCAGTTCTTC.

The rearrangement uses TRBV9 and TRBJ2-7; D is tentatively TRBD1 or TRBD2 (6 bases each). CDR3 length: 16 residues. Germline CDR1 and CDR2: SGDLS and YYNGEE. V lost 4 bases to trimming and J lost 6 bases, with 23 bases between them. The CDR3 here is CASSTEGRGRISEQYF. DNA of the CDR3: TGTGCCAGCAGCACGGAGGGCAGGGGAAGGATTTCCGAGCAGTACTTC. Using reference TRBV9 and TRBJ2-7 for the parts outside the CDR3, the full variable domain is DSGVTQTPKHLITATGQRVTLRCSPRSGDLSVYWYQQSLDQGLQFLIQYYNGEERAKGNILERFSAQQFPDLHSELNLSSLELGDSALYFCASSTEGRGRISEQYFGPGTRLTVT.

The chain employs TRBV20-1 and TRBJ2-5, with 7 bases fitting TRBD2. The CDR3 is made up of 13 amino acids. Germline CDR1 is DFQATT and CDR2 is SNEGSKA (reference sequence). The ends lost 3 bases at V and 4 bases at J; junction bases unmatched: 5. The CDR3 loop is CSARDAGVETQYF. The CDR3 DNA is TGCAGTGCTAGGGACGCGGGAGTAGAGACCCAGTACTTC.

This clonotype was detected a few times. The chain employs TRBV28 and TRBJ2-1, with D possibly matching TRBD2 (6 bases). Trimming cost V 6 bases and J 2 bases, with 17 bases left between them. From germline, CDR1 is MDHEN and CDR2 SYDVKM. This CDR3 spans 16 amino acids. The DNA of the CDR3 is TGTGCCAGCAGATACGGGACTCAAAACACCTACAATGAGCAGTTCTTC. It codes for CASRYGTQNTYNEQFF.

V usage is TRBV5-1 and J usage is TRBJ2-1; either TRBD1 or TRBD2 may fit D (6 bases each). Germline V gene sequence: CDR1 SGHRS, CDR2 YFSETQ. The CDR3 is 14 residues long. V was shortened by 0 bases and J by 9 bases, with 13 bases between the two germline ends. The CDR3 DNA follows: TGCGCCAGCAGCTTGGGGATACAGGGAGGTGAGCAGTTCTTC. Translating it yields CASSLGIQGGEQFF.

The sample holds a few counts of this clonotype. J is TRBJ1-1 and V is TRBV6-5, with unresolved D. The CDR3 consists of 14 residues. Germline lookup yields CDR1 MNHEY and CDR2 SVGAGI. V was clipped by 2 bases and J by 3 bases, with 10 bases between them. The CDR3, as DNA: TGTGCCAGCAGTTACGGGCTCTGGGACACTGAAGCTTTCTTT. Translating gives CASSYGLWDTEAFF.

The V call is TRBV4-3, the J call TRBJ1-1; the D is unclear. This CDR3 is built from 12 residues. The germline gives CDR1 LGHNA, CDR2 YSLEER. The ends were cut back, 0 bases at V and 10 bases at J, with 9 bases in the middle. The CDR3 DNA reads TGCGCCAGCAGCCAAGATCGTTCGGGAGCTTTCTTT. Residues: CASSQDRSGAFF.

This clonotype occurred a few times. The V call is TRBV30, the J call TRBJ1-2, with D possibly matching TRBD1 (6 bases). The CDR3 runs to 13 residues. Germline assignment: CDR1 GTSNPN and CDR2 SVGIG (reference sequence). V was cut by 5 bases and J by 2 bases, with 12 bases left in between. In DNA form, the CDR3 reads TGTGCCTGGGGTGGGACATCAAACTATGGCTACACCTTC. As protein: CAWGGTSNYGYTF.

This clonotype was seen just once. This chain joins TRBV7-8 and TRBJ2-3; TRBD2 matches at 9 bases. The CDR3 has 19 residues. Germline assignment: CDR1 SGHVS and CDR2 FQNEAQ. V gave up 10 bases and J gave up 4 bases; unmatched junction bases: 24. CDR3 region: CATVRGVRGSGSLSDTQYF. DNA of the CDR3: TGTGCCACCGTCAGAGGGGTGAGGGGTAGCGGGAGTCTTTCAGATACGCAGTATTTT.

There are many counts of this clonotype. The J gene is TRBJ1-2, the V gene TRBV4-2; the D is unclear. CDR1 and CDR2 (germline): LGHNA, YNFKEQ. Trimming cost V 1 base and J 6 bases, with 9 bases left between them. The CDR3 spans 13 residues. This CDR3 is CASSQAHRNGYTF. In DNA form, the CDR3 reads TGTGCCAGCAGCCAAGCGCATCGTAATGGCTACACCTTC.

In its sample, this clonotype was seen many times. The chain combines TRBV20-1 with TRBJ2-5; 10 bases agree with TRBD1. The V gene end was trimmed by 3 bases and the J gene end by 4 bases; junction bases not matched to a gene: 8. Germline CDR1 and CDR2: DFQATT and SNEGSKA (reference sequence). The CDR3 contains 15 residues. CDR3 DNA: TGCAGTGCTAGGCCGTGGGACAGGGGTTCAGAGACCCAGTACTTC. This codes for CSARPWDRGSETQYF.

The chain uses TRBV10-3 and TRBJ1-2; D is possibly TRBD1 (5 bases). This CDR3 spans 14 amino acids. V shed 7 bases and J shed 0 bases, with 12 bases lying between them. Germline V gene data show CDR1 as ENHRY and CDR2 as SYGVKD. In DNA, the CDR3 is TGTGCCATCAACTTTGACAGTCCTAACTATGGCTACACCTTC. This codes for CAINFDSPNYGYTF.

The chain carries TRBV10-2 and TRBJ2-3; 9 bases map to TRBD2. The junction had 2 bases not matched to a gene; V was cut back by 4 bases and J by 3 bases. Germline CDR1 and CDR2: WSHSY and SAAADI. This CDR3 region has 14 residues. CDR3 sequence: CASSGLAETDTQYF. CDR3 coding DNA: TGCGCCAGCAGTGGACTAGCGGAAACAGATACGCAGTATTTT.

The chain links TRBV28 to TRBJ2-7; D not resolved. With 9 bases removed from V and 0 bases from J, the gap between germline ends came to 18 bases. CDR1 is MDHEN, CDR2 SYDVKM, per germline. The CDR3 contains 15 residues. The CDR3 reads CASLSEGYSSYEQYF. The CDR3 DNA reads TGTGCCAGTCTGTCGGAAGGGTACTCCTCCTACGAGCAGTACTTC.

This clonotype has a count of ten or more. This rearrangement joins TRBV20-1 to TRBJ1-5; D is possibly TRBD1 (5 bases). This CDR3 contains 16 residues. Trimming removed 0 bases from V and 0 bases from J, with 12 bases in between. From germline, CDR1 is DFQATT and CDR2 SNEGSKA (reference sequence). The CDR3 coding sequence is TGCAGTGCTAGAGAAAAAGGGGAGTCTAGCAATCAGCCCCAGCATTTT. Its translation: CSAREKGESSNQPQHF.

This clonotype was found many times. V is TRBV29-1 and J is TRBJ2-3; a possible D gene is TRBD2 (6 bases). CDR1 is SQVTM and CDR2 is ANQGSEA in the germline V gene. Trimming left V 4 bases short and J 4 bases short, with 9 bases between. This CDR3 comprises 12 residues. The DNA of the CDR3 is TGCAGCGTTGTGGCGGGGCCAGATACGCAGTATTTT. Translated, it gives CSVVAGPDTQYF.

This clonotype was seen more than once but under ten times. The chain employs TRBV18 and TRBJ1-2; perhaps TRBD1 as D (5 bases). The germline V gene has CDR1 KGHSH and CDR2 LQKENI. There are 14 residues in the CDR3. V dropped 3 bases and J dropped 4 bases, with 12 bases sitting between them. CDR3 nucleotide sequence: TGTGCCAGCTCACCGAACCAGGGAGTCTATGGCTACACCTTC. It codes for CASSPNQGVYGYTF.

This clonotype was recorded a few times. V usage is TRBV5-1 and J usage is TRBJ2-7; 9 bases are shared with TRBD1. J was trimmed by 0 bases and V by 4 bases; bases with no gene match: 8. Germline loops: CDR1 SGHRS, CDR2 YFSETQ. This CDR3 is built from 16 residues. The CDR3 DNA reads as TGCGCCAGCAGCAAACAGGGGGCTCCCGCCTCCTACGAGCAGTACTTC. Translating gives CASSKQGAPASYEQYF.

This clonotype has more than one count but fewer than ten. The V gene is TRBV7-2, the J gene TRBJ1-5; D is perhaps TRBD1 (6 bases). The CDR3 spans 15 residues. The germline CDR1 and CDR2 sequences are SGHTA and FQGNSA. V lost 2 bases and J lost 3, with 11 bases in between. CDR3 coding DNA: TGTGCCAGCAGCTTAATCGGACAGATCAATCAGCCCCAGCATTTT. This sequence encodes CASSLIGQINQPQHF.

The chain is built from TRBV20-1 and TRBJ2-1; 11 bases agree with TRBD2. Germline CDR1 reads DFQATT; CDR2 reads SNEGSKA (reference sequence). There are 16 residues in the CDR3. V trimming: 5 bases; J trimming: 2 bases; junction bases outside the gene matches: 8. CDR3 DNA: TGCAGTGCTCTAACTGGGACTAGCGGAACCTACAATGAGCAGTTCTTC. Encoded protein: CSALTGTSGTYNEQFF.

The chain carries TRBV5-1 and TRBJ2-7; 10 nucleotides line up with TRBD2. V trimming: 4 bases; J trimming: 5 bases; junction bases outside the gene matches: 6. The CDR3 contains 14 residues. Germline V gene data show CDR1 as SGHRS and CDR2 as YFSETQ. The CDR3 coding sequence is TGCGCCAGCAGCAGCGGACTAGCGGCAAACGAGCAGTACTTC. Protein: CASSSGLAANEQYF. The variable domain in full, completed from reference TRBV5-1 and TRBJ2-7, reads KAGVTQTPRYLIKTRGQQVTLSCSPISGHRSVSWYQQTPGQGLQFLFEYFSETQRNKGNFPGRFSGRQFSNSRSEMNVSTLELGDSALYLCASSSGLAANEQYFGPGTRLTVT.

The rearrangement uses TRBV24-1 and TRBJ2-1; 9 positions agree with TRBD2. Germline V gives CDR1 KGHDR, CDR2 SFDVKD. This CDR3 has 16 amino acids. V dropped 1 base and J dropped 6; count of bases not matched to a gene: 6. The CDR3 reads CATSDFRLAGSNEQFF. In DNA, the CDR3 is TGTGCCACCAGTGATTTCCGGCTAGCGGGATCCAATGAGCAGTTCTTC.

The chain links TRBV6-2 or TRBV6-3 to TRBJ1-1; D remains unclear. CDR3 length equals 14 residues. V was shortened by 0 bases and J by 5 bases, with 10 bases between the two germline ends. CDR1 is MNHEY, CDR2 SVGEGT, per germline. The CDR3 loop reads CASSYSSRRTEAFF. CDR3 DNA: TGTGCCAGCAGTTACTCGTCAAGGAGGACTGAAGCTTTCTTT.

The chain links TRBV7-8 to TRBJ1-1, with TRBD1 as a possible D gene (5 bases). Trimming removed 4 bases at V and 8 bases at J, with 20 bases between. In germline, CDR1 is SGHVS, CDR2 FQNEAQ. The CDR3 is made up of 15 amino acids. CDR3 nucleotides: TGTGCCAGCAGCTCACGTCAGGGTTTAGCGGGCGAAGCTTTCTTT. Translating gives CASSSRQGLAGEAFF.

This clonotype was detected ten times or more. The chain joins TRBV29-1 to TRBJ1-1, with D maybe TRBD1 (5 bases). From germline, CDR1 is SQVTM and CDR2 ANQGSEA. V lost 4 bases and J lost 2, with 11 bases in between. The CDR3 has 13 amino acids. CDR3 amino acids: CSVAHRLNTEAFF. DNA of the CDR3: TGCAGCGTTGCCCACAGGCTTAACACTGAAGCTTTCTTT.